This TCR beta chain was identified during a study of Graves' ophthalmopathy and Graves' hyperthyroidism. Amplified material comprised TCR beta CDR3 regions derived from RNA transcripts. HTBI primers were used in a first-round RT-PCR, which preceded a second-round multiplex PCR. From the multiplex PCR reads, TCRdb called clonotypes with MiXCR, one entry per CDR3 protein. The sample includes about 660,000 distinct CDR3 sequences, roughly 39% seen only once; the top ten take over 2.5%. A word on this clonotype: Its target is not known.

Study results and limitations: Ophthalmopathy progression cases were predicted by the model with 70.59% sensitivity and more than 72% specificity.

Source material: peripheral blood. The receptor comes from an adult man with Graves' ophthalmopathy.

The CDR3 region has the DNA TGTGCCATCAGCAGAGACGGGACCTCTGGGGCCAACGTCCTGACTTTC. Protein sequence: CAISRDGTSGANVLTF. This sequence joins TRBV10-3 and TRBJ2-6; D tentatively reads TRBD1 or TRBD2 (5 bases each). Germline loops: CDR1 ENHRY, CDR2 SYGVKD. This CDR3 region has 16 residues. V was pared by 6 bases and J by 0 bases, with 12 bases between.